The entry below describes one TCR beta chain. The data were taken from a study of blood T cell repertoires in COVID-19. Germline-derived CDR1 and CDR2 are SGHAT and FQNNGV. J lost 7 bases, V lost 3 bases, and 11 bases had no gene match. The CDR3 is 16 amino acids. Sequencing was performed with immunoSEQ multiplex PCR; in TCRdb, only in-frame clones are kept and a portion is missing. Counted here are hundreds of thousands of clones, approximately 87% occurring once; the ten biggest clones make up roughly 1.6%. The specimen sequenced was peripheral blood. V is TRBV11-2 and J is TRBJ2-2, with 7 bases aligning to TRBD2. The source of this sequence is a woman between 40 and 55 years old who had recovered from COVID-19. In DNA, the CDR3 is TGTGCCAGCAGCTTGGGGTGGGGAGGGACGAGCGGGGAGCTGTTTTTT. This gives the protein CASSLGWGGTSGELFF.